This T cell receptor beta chain emerged from a study of shared clonotypes between healthy human individuals. The table came from immunoSEQ multiplex PCR; TCRdb's copy has only in-frame clones and leaves some out. The sample records fewer than 850,000 clones, roughly 70% being singletons. V was trimmed by 1 base and J by 7 bases, leaving 4 bases between them. The CDR3 spans 11 residues. Per the germline V gene, CDR1 is LNHDA and CDR2 is SQIVND (reference sequence). This clone was detected a few times. The antigen is unknown. General observations from the study: An effect of sequencing depth on clonotype sharing among donors was expected.

The rearrangement uses TRBV19 and TRBJ2-5; no reliable D call. This receptor was taken from a woman in her twenties or thirties in good health. Material for sequencing was memory CD4+ T cells sorted from blood. Specified subset: CD45RA-negative fraction. The CDR3 bases are TGTGCCAGTAGTATAGGGGGGACCCAGTACTTC. This translates into CASSIGGTQYF.